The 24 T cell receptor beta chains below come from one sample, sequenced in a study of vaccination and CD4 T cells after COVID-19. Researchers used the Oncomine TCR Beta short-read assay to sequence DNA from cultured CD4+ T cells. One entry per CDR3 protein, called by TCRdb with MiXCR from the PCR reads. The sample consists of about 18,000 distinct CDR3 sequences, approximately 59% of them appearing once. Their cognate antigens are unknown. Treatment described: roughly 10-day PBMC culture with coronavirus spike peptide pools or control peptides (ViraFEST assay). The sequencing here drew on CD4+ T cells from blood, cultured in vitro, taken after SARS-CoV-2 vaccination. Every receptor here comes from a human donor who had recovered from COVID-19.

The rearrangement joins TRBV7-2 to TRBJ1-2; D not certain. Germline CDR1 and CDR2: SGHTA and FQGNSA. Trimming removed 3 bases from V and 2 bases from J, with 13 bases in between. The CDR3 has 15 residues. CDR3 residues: CASSLTGKSNYGYTF. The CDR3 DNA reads TGTGCCAGCAGCTTGACGGGGAAATCGAACTATGGCTACACCTTC.

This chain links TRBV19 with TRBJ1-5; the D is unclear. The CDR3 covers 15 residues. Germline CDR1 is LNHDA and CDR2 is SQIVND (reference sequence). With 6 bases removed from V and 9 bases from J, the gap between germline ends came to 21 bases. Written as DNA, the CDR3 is TGTGCCAGTAGCAAAACCCTCCTGGGCCTCCTGCCCCAGCATTTT. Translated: CASSKTLLGLLPQHF.

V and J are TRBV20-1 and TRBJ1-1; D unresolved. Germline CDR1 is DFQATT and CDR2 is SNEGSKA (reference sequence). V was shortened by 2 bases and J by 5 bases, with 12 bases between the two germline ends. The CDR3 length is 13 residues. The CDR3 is CSARISDGTEAFF. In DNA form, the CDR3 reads TGCAGTGCTAGAATCTCGGACGGGACTGAAGCTTTCTTT.

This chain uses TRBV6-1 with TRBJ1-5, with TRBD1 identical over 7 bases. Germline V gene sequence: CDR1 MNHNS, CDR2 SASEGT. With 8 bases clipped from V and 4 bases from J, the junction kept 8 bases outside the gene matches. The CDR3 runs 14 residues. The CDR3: CASRSGDRNQPQHF. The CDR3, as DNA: TGTGCCAGCCGGTCCGGGGACAGAAATCAGCCCCAGCATTTT.

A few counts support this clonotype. This chain's CDR3 is CATSDPELNQPQHF. Here the CDR3 DNA reads TGTGCCACCAGTGACCCTGAACTAAATCAGCCCCAGCATTTT. This sequence joins TRBV24-1 and TRBJ1-5, with unresolved D. The length of the CDR3 is 14 residues. CDR1 is KGHDR, CDR2 SFDVKD, per germline. V dropped 4 bases and J dropped 4 bases, with 10 bases sitting between them.

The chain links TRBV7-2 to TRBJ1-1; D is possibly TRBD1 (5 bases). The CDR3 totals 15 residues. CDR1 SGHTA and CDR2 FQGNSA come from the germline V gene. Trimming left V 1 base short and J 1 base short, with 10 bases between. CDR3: CASSLGVRENTEAFF. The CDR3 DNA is TGTGCCAGCAGCTTAGGAGTCAGGGAGAACACTGAAGCTTTCTTT.

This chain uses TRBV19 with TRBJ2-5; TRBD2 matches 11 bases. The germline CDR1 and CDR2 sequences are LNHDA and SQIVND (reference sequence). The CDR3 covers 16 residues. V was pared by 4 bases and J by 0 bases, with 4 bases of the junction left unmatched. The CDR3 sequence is CASSTLAGGYQETQYF. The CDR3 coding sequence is TGTGCCAGTAGTACTCTAGCGGGAGGATACCAAGAGACCCAGTACTTC.

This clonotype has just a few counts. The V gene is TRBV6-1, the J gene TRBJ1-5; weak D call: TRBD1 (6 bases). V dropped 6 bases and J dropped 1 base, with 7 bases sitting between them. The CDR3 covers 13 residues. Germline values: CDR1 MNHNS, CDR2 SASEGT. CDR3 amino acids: CASRQGSNQPQHF. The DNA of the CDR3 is TGTGCCAGCAGACAGGGCAGCAATCAGCCCCAGCATTTT.

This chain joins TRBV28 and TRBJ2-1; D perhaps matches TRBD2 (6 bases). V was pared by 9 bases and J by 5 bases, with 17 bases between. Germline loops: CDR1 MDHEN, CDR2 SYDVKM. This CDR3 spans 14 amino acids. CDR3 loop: CASDDGTFDNEQFF. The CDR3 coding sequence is TGTGCCAGTGACGACGGGACTTTTGACAATGAGCAGTTCTTC.

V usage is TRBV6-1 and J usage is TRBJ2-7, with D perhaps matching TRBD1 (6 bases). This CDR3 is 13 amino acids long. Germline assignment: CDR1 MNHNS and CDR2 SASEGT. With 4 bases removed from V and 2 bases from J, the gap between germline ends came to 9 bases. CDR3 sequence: CASSGTATYEQYF. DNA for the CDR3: TGTGCCAGCAGTGGGACAGCTACCTACGAGCAGTACTTC.

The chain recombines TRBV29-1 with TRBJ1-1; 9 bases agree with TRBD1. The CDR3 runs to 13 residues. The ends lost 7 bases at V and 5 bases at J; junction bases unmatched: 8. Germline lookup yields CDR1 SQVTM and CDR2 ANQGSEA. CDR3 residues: CSGARTGATEAFF. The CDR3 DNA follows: TGCAGCGGTGCCCGGACAGGGGCTACTGAAGCTTTCTTT.

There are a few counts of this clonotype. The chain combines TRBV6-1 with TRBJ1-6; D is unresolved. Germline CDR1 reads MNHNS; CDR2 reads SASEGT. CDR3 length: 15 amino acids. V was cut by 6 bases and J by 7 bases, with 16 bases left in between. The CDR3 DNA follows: TGTGCCAGCAGCCGAGAGGGAGGGCGAAATTCACCCCTCCACTTT. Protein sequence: CASSREGGRNSPLHF.

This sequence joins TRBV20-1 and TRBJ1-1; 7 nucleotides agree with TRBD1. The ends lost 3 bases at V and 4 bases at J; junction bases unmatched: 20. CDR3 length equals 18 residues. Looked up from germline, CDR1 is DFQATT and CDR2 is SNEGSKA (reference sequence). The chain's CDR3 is CSARPVTGRNSGGTEAFF. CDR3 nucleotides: TGCAGTGCTAGGCCAGTGACAGGGCGCAACTCCGGGGGCACTGAAGCTTTCTTT.

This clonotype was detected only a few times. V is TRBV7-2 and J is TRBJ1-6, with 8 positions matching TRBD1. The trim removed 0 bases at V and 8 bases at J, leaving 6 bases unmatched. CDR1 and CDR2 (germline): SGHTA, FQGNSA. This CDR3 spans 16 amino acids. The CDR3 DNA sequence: TGTGCCAGCAGCTTAGCGGCAGGGGGCAATTATTCACCCCTCCACTTT. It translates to CASSLAAGGNYSPLHF.

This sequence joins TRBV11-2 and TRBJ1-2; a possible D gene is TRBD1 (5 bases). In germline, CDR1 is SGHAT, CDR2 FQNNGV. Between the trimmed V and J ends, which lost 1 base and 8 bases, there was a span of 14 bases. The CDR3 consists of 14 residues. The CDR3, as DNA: TGTGCCAGCAGCTTAGTTCAGGGTGGTGGCGGCTACACCTTC. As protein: CASSLVQGGGGYTF.

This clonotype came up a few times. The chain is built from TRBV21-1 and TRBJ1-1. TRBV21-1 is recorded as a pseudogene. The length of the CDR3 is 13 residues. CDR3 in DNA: TGTGCCAGCATCCAAGACGGTAACACTGAAGCTTTCTTT. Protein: CASIQDGNTEAFF.

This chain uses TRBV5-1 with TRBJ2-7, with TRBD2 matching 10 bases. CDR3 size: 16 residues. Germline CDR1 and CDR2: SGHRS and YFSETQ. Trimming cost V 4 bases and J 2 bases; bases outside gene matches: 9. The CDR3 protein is CASSHRTSGKTYEQYF. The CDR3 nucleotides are TGCGCCAGCAGCCATAGGACTAGCGGAAAGACCTACGAGCAGTACTTC.

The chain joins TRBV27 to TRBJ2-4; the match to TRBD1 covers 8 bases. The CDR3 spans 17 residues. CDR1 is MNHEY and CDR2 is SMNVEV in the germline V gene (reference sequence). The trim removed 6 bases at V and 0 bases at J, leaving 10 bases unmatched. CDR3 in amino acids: CASRTSTGVLAKNIQYF. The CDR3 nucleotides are TGTGCCAGCAGAACTTCGACAGGGGTGCTAGCCAAAAACATTCAGTACTTC.

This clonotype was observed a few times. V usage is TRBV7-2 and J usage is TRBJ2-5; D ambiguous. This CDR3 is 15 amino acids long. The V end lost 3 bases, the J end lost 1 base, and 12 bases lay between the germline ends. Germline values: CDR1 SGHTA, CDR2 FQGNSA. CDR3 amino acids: CASSLDGRPQETQYF. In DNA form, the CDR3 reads TGTGCCAGCAGCTTGGACGGACGCCCCCAAGAGACCCAGTACTTC. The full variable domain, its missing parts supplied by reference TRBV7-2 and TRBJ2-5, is GAGVSQSPSNKVTEKGKDVELRCDPISGHTALYWYRQSLGQGLEFLIYFQGNSAPDKSGLPSDRFSAERTGGSVSTLTIQRTQQEDSAVYLCASSLDGRPQETQYFGPGTRLLVL.

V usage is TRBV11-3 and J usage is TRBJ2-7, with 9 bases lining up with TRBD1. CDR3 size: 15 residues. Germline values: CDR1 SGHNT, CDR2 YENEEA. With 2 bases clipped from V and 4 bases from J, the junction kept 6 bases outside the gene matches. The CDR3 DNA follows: TGTGCCAGCAGCTTACCCGGGACAGGGATTTACGAGCAGTACTTC. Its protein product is CASSLPGTGIYEQYF.

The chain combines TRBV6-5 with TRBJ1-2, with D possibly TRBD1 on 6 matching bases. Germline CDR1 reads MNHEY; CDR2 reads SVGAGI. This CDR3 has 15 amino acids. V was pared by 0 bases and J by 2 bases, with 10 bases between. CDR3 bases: TGTGCCAGCAGTTACTCGCGGGGGCTCAACTATGGCTACACCTTC. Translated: CASSYSRGLNYGYTF.

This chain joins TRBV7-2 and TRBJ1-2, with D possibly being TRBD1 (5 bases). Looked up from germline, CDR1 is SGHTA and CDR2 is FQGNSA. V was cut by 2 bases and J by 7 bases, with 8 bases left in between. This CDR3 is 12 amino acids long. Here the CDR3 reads CASSLKTAGYTF. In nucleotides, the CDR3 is TGTGCCAGCAGCTTAAAGACAGCTGGCTACACCTTC.

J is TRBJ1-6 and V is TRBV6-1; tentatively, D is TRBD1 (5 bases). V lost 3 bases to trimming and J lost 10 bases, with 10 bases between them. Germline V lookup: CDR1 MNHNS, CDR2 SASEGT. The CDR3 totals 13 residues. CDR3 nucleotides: TGTGCCAGCAGTGACAGGGATCGGTCACCCCTCCACTTT. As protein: CASSDRDRSPLHF.

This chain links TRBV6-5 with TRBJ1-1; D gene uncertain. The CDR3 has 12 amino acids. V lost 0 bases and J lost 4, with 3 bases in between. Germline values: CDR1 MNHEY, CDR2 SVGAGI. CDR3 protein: CASSYSFTEAFF. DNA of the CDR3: TGTGCCAGCAGTTACTCCTTCACTGAAGCTTTCTTT.